One T cell receptor (beta chain) is described in this entry. Its specificity is not known. The entirety of the isolated RNA underwent reverse transcription, so expressed TCRB transcripts were sequenced. The method was immunoSEQ multiplex PCR; TCRdb's version includes in-frame clones alone and lacks a portion of them. Of about 270,000 clones listed, roughly an eighth are singletons. This CDR3 has 12 amino acids. The trim removed 10 bases at V and 6 bases at J, leaving 8 bases unmatched. Germline assignment: CDR1 SNHLY and CDR2 FYNNEI. One heparinised blood draw, averaging roughly 0.12 L, came from each donor. The entry originates in a study of beta chain features in type 1 diabetes. Study findings and constraints: The study found moderately but significantly shorter TCRB CDR3s in all four CD4+ subsets of Type 1 diabetes patients.

The receptor comes from a man younger than 40 with type 1 diabetes. The sample taken for sequencing was naive CD4+ T cells from blood. This sequence joins TRBV2 and TRBJ2-7, with 8 nucleotides matching TRBD1. The chain's CDR3 is CATGTGPLEQYF. DNA for the CDR3: TGTGCCACCGGGACAGGACCCCTCGAGCAGTACTTC.